One sample yielded the 7 T cell receptor beta chains listed below, sequenced in a study of cytomegalovirus exposure and HLA in healthy donors. It was with 60 Vbeta and 13 Jbeta primers that the PCR ran. TCRdb's copy holds only in-frame clones and misses some; the assay was immunoSEQ multiplex PCR. The sample has some 150,000 clones, roughly four fifths seen once. The specimen was PBMCs. These receptors all come from a young man in good health and CMV-seropositive.

The CDR3 reads CASSSRTASRDTQYF. The CDR3 DNA sequence: TGTGCCAGCAGCTCCAGGACAGCTTCTCGGGATACGCAGTATTTT. V is TRBV28 and J is TRBJ2-3; D possibly corresponds to TRBD1 (6 bases). This CDR3 has 15 residues. Germline CDR1 MDHEN, CDR2 SYDVKM. Trimming took 6 bases from V and 6 from J, leaving 19 bases between them.

V usage is TRBV6-1 and J usage is TRBJ1-4, with no clear D. V lost 6 bases to trimming and J lost 5 bases, with 4 bases between them. This CDR3 region has 11 residues. The V gene's germline CDR1 is MNHNS and CDR2 SASEGT. CDR3 in amino acids: CASRANEKLFF. In nucleotides, the CDR3 is TGTGCCAGCAGGGCCAATGAAAAACTGTTTTTT.

The CDR3 nucleotides read TGCGCCAGCAGCTTAAGTCCCGGGACAGCTTTGAACACTGAAGCTTTCTTT. Its translation is CASSLSPGTALNTEAFF. The rearrangement joins TRBV5-1 to TRBJ1-1; TRBD1 aligns across 7 bases. Per the germline V gene, CDR1 is SGHRS and CDR2 is YFSETQ. CDR3 size: 17 residues. V shed 2 bases and J 0 bases; nucleotides not matched to a gene: 10.

Notes on this clone: One end of the junction varies from germline; a read error may be responsible. J is TRBJ2-3 and V is TRBV6-7, with D maybe TRBD2 (6 bases). TRBV6-7 has ORF status, its function being uncertain. This CDR3 has 15 amino acids. CDR3 loop: CASSDSSELVDTQYF. For the CDR3, the DNA is TGTGCCAGCAGTGACTCTAGCGAGTTGGTAGATACGCAGTATTTT.

With respect to this clone: The sample holds other DNA sequences that translate to the same CDR3. The genes are TRBV5-5 and TRBJ2-3, with D perhaps TRBD2 (5 bases). Between the trimmed V and J ends, which lost 0 bases and 1 base, there was a span of 6 bases. Germline V CDR1 and CDR2: SGHKS, YYEKEE (reference sequence). This CDR3 spans 14 amino acids. DNA of the CDR3: TGTGCCAGCAGCTTGGGGCGGGGCACAGATACGCAGTATTTT. Amino acids: CASSLGRGTDTQYF.

This clone was observed once. This chain links TRBV5-6 with TRBJ2-7; D might be TRBD1 (5 bases). The CDR3 is 15 amino acids. Trimming cost V 3 bases and J 2 bases, with 15 bases left between them. Per germline, CDR1 SGHDT and CDR2 YYEEEE. This CDR3 is CASSSTVSTTYEQYF. The CDR3 DNA is TGTGCCAGCAGCTCGACAGTGAGTACCACCTACGAGCAGTACTTC.

This chain connects TRBV7-9 to TRBJ1-3, with 7 bases lining up with TRBD1. Germline-derived CDR1 and CDR2 are SEHNR and FQNEAQ (reference sequence). The CDR3 has 19 residues. V gave up 5 bases and J gave up 0 bases; unmatched junction bases: 16. The CDR3 region is CASSPKHHPGQSSGNTIYF. The CDR3 DNA sequence: TGTGCCAGCAGCCCCAAACACCACCCGGGACAGAGCTCTGGAAACACCATATATTTT.